This entry features one TCR beta chain sequence. The sample originates from a study of control samples from healthy donors and cancer patients. Using immunoSEQ multiplex PCR, the repertoire was profiled, and TCRdb retains in-frame clones only, with some absent. Of around 200,000 clones listed, 85% to 95% were seen once; the top ten hold about 1.5%. The receptor's source is a man younger than 30 in good health. Material: blood.

CDR3 residues: CASSFAVSSYEQYF. In nucleotides, the CDR3 is TGTGCCAGCAGCTTTGCGGTGAGCTCCTACGAGCAGTACTTC. The chain employs TRBV5-8 and TRBJ2-7; D call uncertain. The germline V gene encodes CDR1 SGHTS and CDR2 YDEGEE. The CDR3 is made up of 14 amino acids. The V end lost 2 bases, the J end lost 0 bases, and 9 bases lay between the germline ends.